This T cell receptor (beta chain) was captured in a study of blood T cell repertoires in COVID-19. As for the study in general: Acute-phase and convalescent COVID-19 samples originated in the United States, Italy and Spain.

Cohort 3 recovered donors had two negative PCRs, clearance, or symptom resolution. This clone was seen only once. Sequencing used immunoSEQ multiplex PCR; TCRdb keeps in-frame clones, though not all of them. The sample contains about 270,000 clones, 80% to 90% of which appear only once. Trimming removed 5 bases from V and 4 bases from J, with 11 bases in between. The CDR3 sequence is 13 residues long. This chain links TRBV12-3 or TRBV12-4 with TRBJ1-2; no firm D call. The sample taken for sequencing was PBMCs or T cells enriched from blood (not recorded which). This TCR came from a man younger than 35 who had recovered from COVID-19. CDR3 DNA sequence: TGTGCCAGCAGTACCCTTAGTACCTATGGCTACACCTTC. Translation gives CASSTLSTYGYTF.